The clone carrying this T cell receptor (beta chain) was recorded a few times. What it binds is not known. The data were taken from a study of blood T cells in healthy people across ages. Study findings and constraints: Aged donors had fewer naive CD4+ cells and lower diversity than long-lived donors.

Each sample provided at least 6 micrograms of extracted total RNA. It was with a sample-barcoded 5' primer and a J-beta primer mix that a second PCR of roughly 6 to 12 cycles was run. TCRdb reprocessed the 5' RACE reads via MiXCR and lists one record per CDR3 protein. This table holds more than 650,000 distinct CDR3 sequences, under 30% found once. Trimming removed 0 bases from V and 8 bases from J, with 11 bases in between. CDR3 size: 13 residues. Germline loops: CDR1 SGHRS, CDR2 YFSETQ. This sample was shared with a second study, whose subject was T cells of mothers and their children. That paper notes: Sample barcodes and 2-4 random nucleotides were added by the M1S primer of the second PCR.

V gene TRBV5-1 combines with J gene TRBJ1-1; D gene unclear. Sequencing used blood. This clonotype was sampled from a boy aged 5-17 years in good health. CDR3 bases: TGCGCCAGCAGCTTGGGTTCGACGGAGGAAGCTTTCTTT. Translating it yields CASSLGSTEEAFF. The complete variable domain, with remaining parts taken from reference TRBV5-1 and TRBJ1-1, reads KAGVTQTPRYLIKTRGQQVTLSCSPISGHRSVSWYQQTPGQGLQFLFEYFSETQRNKGNFPGRFSGRQFSNSRSEMNVSTLELGDSALYLCASSLGSTEEAFFGQGTRLTVV.